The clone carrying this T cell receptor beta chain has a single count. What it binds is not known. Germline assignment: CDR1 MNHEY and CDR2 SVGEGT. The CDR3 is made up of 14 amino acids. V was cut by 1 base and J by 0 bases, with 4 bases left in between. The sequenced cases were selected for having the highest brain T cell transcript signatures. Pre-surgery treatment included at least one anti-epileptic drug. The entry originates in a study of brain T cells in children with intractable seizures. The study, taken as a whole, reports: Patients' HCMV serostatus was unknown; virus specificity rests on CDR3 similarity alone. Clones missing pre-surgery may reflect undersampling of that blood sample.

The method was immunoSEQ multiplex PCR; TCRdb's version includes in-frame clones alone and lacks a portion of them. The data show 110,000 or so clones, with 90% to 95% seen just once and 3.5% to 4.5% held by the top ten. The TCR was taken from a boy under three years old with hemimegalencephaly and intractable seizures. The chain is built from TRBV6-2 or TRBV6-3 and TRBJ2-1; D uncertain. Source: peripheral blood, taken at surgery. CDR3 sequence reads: CASSYFTSYNEQFF. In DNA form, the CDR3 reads TGTGCCAGCAGTTACTTTACCTCCTACAATGAGCAGTTCTTC.